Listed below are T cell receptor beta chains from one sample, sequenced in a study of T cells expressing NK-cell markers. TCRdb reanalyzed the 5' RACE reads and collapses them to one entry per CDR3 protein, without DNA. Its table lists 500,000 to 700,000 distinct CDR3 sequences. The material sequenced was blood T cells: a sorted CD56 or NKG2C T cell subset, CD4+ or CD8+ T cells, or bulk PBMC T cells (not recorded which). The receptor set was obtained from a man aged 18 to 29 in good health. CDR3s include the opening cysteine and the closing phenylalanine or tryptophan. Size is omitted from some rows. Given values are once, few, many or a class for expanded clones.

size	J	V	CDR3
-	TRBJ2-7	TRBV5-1	CASSLDRAYEQYF
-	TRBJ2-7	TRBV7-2	CASSFPSLSGTYEQYF
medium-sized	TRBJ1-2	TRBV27	CASSLARDYGYTF
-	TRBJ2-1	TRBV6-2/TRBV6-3	CASSYPPVGSYNEQFF
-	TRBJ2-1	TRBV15	CATSRTPEQGLHEQFF
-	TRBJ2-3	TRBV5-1	CASSPGVGASTDTQYF
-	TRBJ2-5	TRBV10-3	CATQAGQQETQYF
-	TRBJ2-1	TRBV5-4	CASSWTQNNEQFF
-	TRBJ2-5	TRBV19	CASSMGGAQYF
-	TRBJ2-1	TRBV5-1	CASSLYPVDWRQAANNEQFF